A single sample gave rise to the 28 T cell receptor beta chains below, sequenced in a study of liver allograft versus peripheral blood T cells. Across the whole study: Intrahepatic T cell receptor repertoires from transplanted livers were compared against repertoires in recipients' peripheral blood.

TCRdb recomputed calls from the reads with MiXCR, one row per CDR3 protein. The top ten clones hold 1.8% of a sample with some 7,700 distinct CDR3 sequences, around 17% of them seen once. All receptors come from a human patient who had a liver transplant. Part of the T cells may come from the graft donor.

This clonotype was seen just once. A read error is possible here, since a much larger clone lies one base away. The V and J genes are TRBV7-9 and TRBJ1-4; D is possibly TRBD1 (6 bases). The CDR3 runs 15 residues. Germline CDR1 and CDR2: SEHNR and FQNEAQ (reference sequence). Between the trimmed V and J ends, which lost 5 bases and 5 bases, there was a span of 15 bases. For the CDR3, the DNA is TGTGCCAGCAGCCCAGGAAAGGGGGGGAATGAAAAACTGTTTTTT. It translates to CASSPGKGGNEKLFF.

The chain is built from TRBV12-5 and TRBJ2-5; D uncertain. There are 11 residues in the CDR3. Germline V lookup: CDR1 LGHNT, CDR2 FRNRAP. CDR3 bases: TGTGCCAGCAGTAACCGGGAGACCCAGTACTTC. This encodes CASSNRETQYF.

This clonotype is judged medium-sized. This chain uses TRBV9 with TRBJ1-2, with a possible D match to TRBD1 (5 bases). This CDR3 contains 15 residues. Looked up from germline, CDR1 is SGDLS and CDR2 is YYNGEE. The V end lost 7 bases, the J end lost 7 bases, and 23 bases lay between the germline ends. The CDR3: CASGGEARGASGYTF. The CDR3 nucleotides are TGTGCCAGCGGAGGAGAAGCGCGAGGGGCAAGTGGCTACACCTTC.

This clonotype was seen only a few times. V usage is TRBV7-9 and J usage is TRBJ1-1; D may be TRBD1 (6 bases). Per germline, CDR1 SEHNR and CDR2 FQNEAQ (reference sequence). Deletions cut 3 bases from V and 1 base from J, with 12 bases between. This CDR3 spans 15 amino acids. CDR3 coding DNA: TGTGCCAGCAGCTTCGGGGGCGGGAGGAACACTGAAGCTTTCTTT. Protein product: CASSFGGGRNTEAFF.

Relative to its sample, this clonotype is medium-sized. The chain joins TRBV7-2 to TRBJ1-3; no firm D call. The CDR3 extends over 17 amino acids. Germline CDR1 is SGHTA and CDR2 is FQGNSA. V gave up 2 bases and J gave up 0 bases, with 14 bases separating them. CDR3 sequence reads: CASSLKVQALSGNTIYF. CDR3 nucleotides: TGTGCCAGCAGCTTAAAAGTCCAGGCCCTCTCTGGAAACACCATATATTTT. The whole variable domain, filled in from reference TRBV7-2 and TRBJ1-3, reads GAGVSQSPSNKVTEKGKDVELRCDPISGHTALYWYRQSLGQGLEFLIYFQGNSAPDKSGLPSDRFSAERTGGSVSTLTIQRTQQEDSAVYLCASSLKVQALSGNTIYFGEGSWLTVV.

This clonotype is labeled as medium-sized. J is TRBJ1-5 and V is TRBV18; D is undetermined. This CDR3 comprises 14 residues. V lost 2 bases to trimming and J lost 4 bases, with 9 bases between them. Looked up from germline, CDR1 is KGHSH and CDR2 is LQKENI. Here the CDR3 DNA reads TGTGCCAGCTCACCAGAAATGGTAAATCAGCCCCAGCATTTT. Protein sequence: CASSPEMVNQPQHF.

The gene calls are TRBV19 and TRBJ1-1; D is perhaps TRBD1 (6 bases). With 6 bases removed from V and 1 base from J, the gap between germline ends came to 9 bases. CDR1 and CDR2 from the germline V gene are LNHDA and SQIVND (reference sequence). The CDR3 loop spans 13 amino acids. The CDR3 coding sequence is TGTGCCAGTAGAGCCAGGGGGAACACTGAAGCTTTCTTT. This gives the protein CASRARGNTEAFF.

The rearrangement joins TRBV12-3 or TRBV12-4 to TRBJ1-3, with 9 bases that match TRBD1. This CDR3 is built from 16 residues. The J segment lost 4 bases and the V segment lost 5 bases, leaving 9 bases of the junction unmatched. The DNA of the CDR3 is TGTGCCAGCAGTGAATCCGGGACAGGGTTAGGAAACACCATATATTTT. It specifies CASSESGTGLGNTIYF.

This clonotype is termed medium-sized (0.01 to 0.1%). The gene calls are TRBV19 and TRBJ1-3; D remains ambiguous. V lost 6 bases and J 3 bases, leaving 18 bases between the germline ends. CDR3 length equals 16 residues. Germline V gene sequence: CDR1 LNHDA, CDR2 SQIVND (reference sequence). The CDR3 loop reads CASSQQVWFGGNTIYF. The CDR3 DNA is TGTGCCAGTAGCCAGCAAGTCTGGTTCGGTGGAAACACCATATATTTT.

By share, this clonotype counts as medium-sized. The germline gene is not matched at one end of the junction; a read error may be the cause. The gene calls are TRBV11-1 and TRBJ1-6; D perhaps matches TRBD1 (6 bases). The length of the CDR3 is 15 residues. The germline V gene encodes CDR1 SGHAT and CDR2 FQDESV (reference sequence). The DNA for the CDR3 is TGTGCCAGCAGCTTGGAGACAGGCGGTTATTCGCCCCTCCACTTT. This sequence encodes CASSLETGGYSPLHF.

This clonotype was seen only a few times. CDR3 sequence reads: CASSQDRDYEQYF. DNA of the CDR3: TGTGCCAGCAGTCAGGACAGGGACTACGAGCAGTACTTC. The rearrangement joins TRBV12-3 or TRBV12-4 to TRBJ2-7, with 8 bases that match TRBD1. After removal of 5 bases from V and 3 bases from J, the junction contained 3 bases not matched to a gene. This CDR3 is 13 amino acids long.

This clonotype occurred a few times. This chain links TRBV28 with TRBJ1-1; 7 bases map to TRBD1. The ends lost 7 bases at V and 8 bases at J; junction bases unmatched: 7. Looked up from germline, CDR1 is MDHEN and CDR2 is SYDVKM. The CDR3 sequence is 12 residues long. CDR3: CASTVLRGEAFF. The CDR3 nucleotides read TGTGCCAGCACCGTCCTCAGGGGGGAAGCTTTCTTT.

The chain employs TRBV5-6 and TRBJ2-3; TRBD2 is a possible D gene (5 bases). Germline V CDR1 and CDR2: SGHDT, YYEEEE. CDR3 length equals 14 residues. Trimming took off 2 bases at V and 2 bases at J, with 9 bases between the two ends. The CDR3: CASSFLASTDTQYF. CDR3 in DNA: TGTGCCAGCAGCTTTCTAGCTTCCACAGATACGCAGTATTTT.

This clonotype is deemed medium-sized. The chain joins TRBV6-5 to TRBJ1-3; D gene unclear. This CDR3 is built from 15 residues. Germline V gene sequence: CDR1 MNHEY, CDR2 SVGAGI. V dropped 6 bases and J dropped 0 bases, with 12 bases sitting between them. CDR3 loop: CASSSQPLSGNTIYF. CDR3 coding DNA: TGTGCCAGCAGCTCACAACCGCTCTCTGGAAACACCATATATTTT.

V and J are TRBV3-1 and TRBJ1-2; D uncertain. This CDR3 contains 13 residues. Trimming removed 1 base at V and 7 bases at J, with 10 bases between. Germline V lookup: CDR1 LGHDT, CDR2 YNNKEL (reference sequence). CDR3 nucleotide sequence: TGTGCCAGCAGCCAAGGCCAGGCGGGTGGCTACACCTTC. Residues: CASSQGQAGGYTF.

The chain uses TRBV20-1 and TRBJ1-1; TRBD1 might be the D (5 bases). The CDR3 runs to 15 residues. Trimming removed 5 bases at V and 4 bases at J, with 20 bases between. From germline, CDR1 is DFQATT and CDR2 SNEGSKA (reference sequence). CDR3 bases: TGCAGTGCTGGGGACCACACCGGTCGCGGCACTGAAGCTTTCTTT. This translates into CSAGDHTGRGTEAFF.

About this clonotype itself: At one end the junction does not follow the germline gene, possibly because of a read error. This chain links TRBV12-3 or TRBV12-4 with TRBJ1-1; 7 nucleotides match TRBD1. This CDR3 is built from 13 residues. As DNA, the CDR3 is TGTGCCAGCAGCTACAGGGGAAACACTGAAGCTTCCTTT. Translating gives CASSYRGNTEASF.

Concerning this clonotype itself: A much larger clone differs by one base, so this may be a read error. V is TRBV3-1 and J is TRBJ1-2; possible D gene TRBD1, 5 bases. Germline CDR1 is LGHDT and CDR2 is YNNKEL (reference sequence). This CDR3 contains 14 residues. DNA of the CDR3: TGTGCCAGCAGTGGAAAGGGACCGAACTATGGCTACATCTTC. Amino acids: CASSGKGPNYGYIF.

This clonotype is deemed medium-sized (0.01 to 0.1%). This sequence joins TRBV7-2 and TRBJ2-2, with D perhaps matching TRBD2 (5 bases). Germline CDR1 is SGHTA and CDR2 is FQGNSA. This CDR3 is built from 17 residues. V shed 0 bases and J shed 1 base, with 12 bases lying between them. This CDR3 reads CASSLALRTGNTGELFF. The CDR3 bases are TGTGCCAGCAGCTTAGCCCTCCGGACTGGGAACACCGGGGAGCTGTTTTTT. Complete variable domain (other parts from reference TRBV7-2 and TRBJ2-2): GAGVSQSPSNKVTEKGKDVELRCDPISGHTALYWYRQSLGQGLEFLIYFQGNSAPDKSGLPSDRFSAERTGGSVSTLTIQRTQQEDSAVYLCASSLALRTGNTGELFFGEGSRLTVL.

This clonotype is classed as medium-sized. J is TRBJ1-5 and V is TRBV19; D possibly corresponds to TRBD1 (6 bases). This CDR3 contains 15 residues. Trimming took 3 bases from V and 2 from J, leaving 11 bases between them. Germline V gene lookup returns CDR1 LNHDA and CDR2 SQIVND (reference sequence). The CDR3, as DNA: TGTGCCAGTAGTATCGGGAAGGGGGGCAATCAGCCCCAGCATTTT. Protein sequence: CASSIGKGGNQPQHF.

The V gene is TRBV2, the J gene TRBJ2-1, with 11 bases fitting TRBD2. The ends lost 6 bases at V and 3 bases at J; junction bases unmatched: 13. This CDR3 has 18 residues. Per the germline V gene, CDR1 is SNHLY and CDR2 is FYNNEI. The CDR3 region has the DNA TGTGCCAGCAGCTATGGGGGGTGGGGGACTAGCGGCTACAATGAGCAGTTCTTC. Translation gives CASSYGGWGTSGYNEQFF. Using reference TRBV2 and TRBJ2-1 for the parts outside the CDR3, the full variable domain is EPEVTQTPSHQVTQMGQEVILRCVPISNHLYFYWYRQILGQKVEFLVSFYNNEISEKSEIFDDQFSVERPDGSNFTLKIRSTKLEDSAMYFCASSYGGWGTSGYNEQFFGPGTRLTVL.

The V gene is TRBV2, the J gene TRBJ2-7; D ambiguous. Trimming stripped 7 bases from V and 3 bases from J, with 13 bases between. CDR1 is SNHLY and CDR2 is FYNNEI in the germline V gene. The CDR3 has 13 residues. This chain's CDR3 is CASTVGWNYEQYF. CDR3 DNA: TGTGCCAGCACCGTGGGGTGGAACTACGAGCAGTACTTC.

The rearrangement joins TRBV2 to TRBJ2-6, with 7 bases that match TRBD1. CDR3 length: 16 residues. Trimming took 5 bases from V and 0 from J; bases not matched to a gene: 4. CDR1 is SNHLY and CDR2 is FYNNEI in the germline V gene. The CDR3 DNA follows: TGTGCCAGCAGTTCGGGACAGAACTCTGGGGCCAACGTCCTGACTTTC. Translated, it gives CASSSGQNSGANVLTF.

This rearrangement joins TRBV20-1 to TRBJ1-1; weak D call: TRBD1 (6 bases). The CDR3 is made up of 13 amino acids. V gave up 6 bases and J gave up 1 base, with 12 bases separating them. Germline lookup yields CDR1 DFQATT and CDR2 SNEGSKA (reference sequence). DNA of the CDR3: TGCAGTGCCCCGGACAGCACGAACACTGAAGCTTTCTTT. Translation: CSAPDSTNTEAFF.

By sample share, this clonotype is medium-sized (0.01 to 0.1%). The rearrangement links TRBV12-3 or TRBV12-4 to TRBJ1-5; the D gene is possibly TRBD1 (5 bases). Between the trimmed V and J ends, which lost 5 bases and 9 bases, there was a span of 14 bases. This CDR3 is built from 13 residues. DNA for the CDR3: TGTGCCAGCAGTCCACAGGTGAAATCGCCCCAGCATTTT. As protein: CASSPQVKSPQHF.

The J gene is TRBJ1-1, the V gene TRBV12-3 or TRBV12-4; possible D gene TRBD1, 6 bases. Between the trimmed V and J ends, which lost 5 bases and 4 bases, there was a span of 11 bases. The CDR3 length is 13 residues. The CDR3 reads CASSHKGGTEAFF. The CDR3 bases are TGTGCCAGCAGTCACAAGGGGGGCACTGAAGCTTTCTTT.

By share of the sample, this clonotype is medium-sized. This sequence joins TRBV5-5 and TRBJ2-2; 9 nucleotides agree with TRBD1. Germline-derived CDR1 and CDR2 are SGHKS and YYEKEE (reference sequence). The CDR3 has 15 amino acids. V was pared by 2 bases and J by 5 bases, with 4 bases of the junction left unmatched. The chain's CDR3 is CASSFDRGRTGELFF. CDR3 DNA: TGTGCCAGCAGCTTCGACAGGGGGAGGACCGGGGAGCTGTTTTTT.

By share, this clonotype ranks as medium-sized. The rearrangement uses TRBV6-2 or TRBV6-3 and TRBJ1-2; D call uncertain. The length of the CDR3 is 15 residues. Trimming stripped 0 bases from V and 4 bases from J, with 12 bases between. Per germline, CDR1 MNHEY and CDR2 SVGEGT. The CDR3 nucleotides read TGTGCCAGCAGTTACTCAGCCGACAACCCCTATGGCTACACCTTC. This sequence encodes CASSYSADNPYGYTF.